This T cell receptor (beta chain) was identified during a study of T cell clonality in common variable immunodeficiency. Profiled with immunoSEQ multiplex PCR; TCRdb holds only in-frame clones, not every one. Singletons are absent from the sample, which has around 45,000 clones. In regard to this clone: Its antigen is undetermined. The read comes to an end 3 residues before the CDR3 does, leaving the germline J gene to fill in the end.

Findings and limits, study-wide: CVID subjects showed higher TCRbeta clonality than healthy controls. Common variable immunodeficiency TCR beta sequences reportedly had fewer deletions and N-nucleotide insertions.

Donors gave roughly 4.5 to 8.5 ml heparinized peripheral whole blood. CDR3 length: 14 residues. Germline loops: CDR1 SGHRS, CDR2 YFSETQ. V was pared by 0 bases and J by 2 bases, with 2 bases of the junction left unmatched. The sequenced sample was peripheral blood mononuclear cells. The rearrangement joins TRBV5-1 to TRBJ2-7; TRBD1 agrees at 7 bases. The TCR comes from a person aged 18 to 70 in good health. CDR3 residues: CASSLGQGPYEQYF. Partial CDR3 DNA: TGCGCCAGCAGCTTGGGACAGGGCCCCTACGAG.